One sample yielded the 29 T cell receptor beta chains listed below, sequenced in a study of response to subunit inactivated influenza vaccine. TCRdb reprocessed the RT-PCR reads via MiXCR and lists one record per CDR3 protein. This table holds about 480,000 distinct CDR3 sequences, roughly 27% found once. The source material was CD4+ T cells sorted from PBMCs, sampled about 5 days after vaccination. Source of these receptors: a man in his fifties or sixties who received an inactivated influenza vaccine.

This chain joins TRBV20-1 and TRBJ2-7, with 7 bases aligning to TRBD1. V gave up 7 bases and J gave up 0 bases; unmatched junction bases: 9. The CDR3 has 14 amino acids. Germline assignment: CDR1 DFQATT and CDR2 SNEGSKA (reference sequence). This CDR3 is CSGEDRLRSYEQYF. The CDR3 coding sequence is TGCAGTGGAGAGGACAGGTTGCGCTCCTACGAGCAGTACTTC.

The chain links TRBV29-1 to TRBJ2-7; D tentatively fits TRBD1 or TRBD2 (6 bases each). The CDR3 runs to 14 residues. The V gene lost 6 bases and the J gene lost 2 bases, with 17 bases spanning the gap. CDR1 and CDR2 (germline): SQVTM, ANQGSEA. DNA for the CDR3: TGCAGCGTCCGCCCCGGGGGCGCCGCCTACGAGCAGTACTTC. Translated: CSVRPGGAAYEQYF.

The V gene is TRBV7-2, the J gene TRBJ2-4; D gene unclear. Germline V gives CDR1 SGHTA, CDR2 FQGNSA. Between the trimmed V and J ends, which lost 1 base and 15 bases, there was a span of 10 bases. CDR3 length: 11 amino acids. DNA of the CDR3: TGTGCCAGCAGCTTAGGACGGAATCGGTACTTC. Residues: CASSLGRNRYF.

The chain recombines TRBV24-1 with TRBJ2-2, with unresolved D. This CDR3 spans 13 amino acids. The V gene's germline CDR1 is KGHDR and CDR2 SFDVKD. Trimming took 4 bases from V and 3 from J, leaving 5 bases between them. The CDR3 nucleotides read TGTGCCACCAGTGACAGTTACACCGGGGAGCTGTTTTTT. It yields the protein CATSDSYTGELFF.

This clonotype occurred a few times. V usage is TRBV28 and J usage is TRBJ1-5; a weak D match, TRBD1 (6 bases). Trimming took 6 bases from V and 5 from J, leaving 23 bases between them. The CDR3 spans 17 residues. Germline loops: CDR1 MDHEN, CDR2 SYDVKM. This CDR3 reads CASRIPMGQGSDQPQHF. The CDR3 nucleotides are TGTGCCAGCAGGATCCCGATGGGGCAGGGGAGCGATCAGCCCCAGCATTTT.

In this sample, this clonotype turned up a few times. CDR3 nucleotide sequence: TGTGCCAGCAGCCAAGGGGTACAGGGAGGAAATGAAAAACTGTTTTTT. This codes for CASSQGVQGGNEKLFF. The gene calls are TRBV4-2 and TRBJ1-4, with TRBD1 as a possible D gene (6 bases). The germline V gene encodes CDR1 LGHNA and CDR2 YNFKEQ. This CDR3 region has 16 residues. Trimming shortened V by 1 base and J by 5 bases, and 14 bases separated the two germline ends.

The chain's CDR3 is CASSRLAAYEQYF. DNA for the CDR3: TGTGCCAGCAGCCGGCTCGCGGCCTACGAGCAGTACTTC. The genes are TRBV7-2 and TRBJ2-7; D not certain. The CDR3 loop spans 13 amino acids. V was cut by 5 bases and J by 2 bases, with 10 bases left in between. CDR1 is SGHTA and CDR2 is FQGNSA in the germline V gene.

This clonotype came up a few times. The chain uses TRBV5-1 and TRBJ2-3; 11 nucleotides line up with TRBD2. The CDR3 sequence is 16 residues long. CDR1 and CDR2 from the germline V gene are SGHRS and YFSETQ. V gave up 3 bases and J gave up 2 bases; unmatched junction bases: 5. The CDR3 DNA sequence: TGCGCCAGCAGCTCTAGCGGGGGGCCTTTCACAGATACGCAGTATTTT. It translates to CASSSSGGPFTDTQYF.

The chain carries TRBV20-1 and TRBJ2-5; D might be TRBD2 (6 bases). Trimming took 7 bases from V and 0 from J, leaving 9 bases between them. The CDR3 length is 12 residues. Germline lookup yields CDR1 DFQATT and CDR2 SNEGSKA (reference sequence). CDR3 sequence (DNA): TGCAGTGGGAGGGTATACCAAGAGACCCAGTACTTC. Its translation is CSGRVYQETQYF.

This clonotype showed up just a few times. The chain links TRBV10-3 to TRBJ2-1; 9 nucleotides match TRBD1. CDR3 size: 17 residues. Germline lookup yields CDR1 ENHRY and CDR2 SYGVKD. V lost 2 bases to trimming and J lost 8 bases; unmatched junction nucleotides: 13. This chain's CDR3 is CAISEPQGAPLGDEQFF. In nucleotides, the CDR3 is TGTGCCATCAGTGAGCCACAGGGGGCCCCCTTGGGGGATGAGCAGTTCTTC.

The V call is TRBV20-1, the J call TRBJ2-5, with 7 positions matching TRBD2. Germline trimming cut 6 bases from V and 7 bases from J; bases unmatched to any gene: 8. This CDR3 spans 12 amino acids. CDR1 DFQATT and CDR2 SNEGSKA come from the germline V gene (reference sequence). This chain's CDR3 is CSASGTKRTQYF. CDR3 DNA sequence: TGCAGTGCGTCCGGGACTAAGAGGACCCAGTACTTC.

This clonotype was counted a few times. Here the CDR3 reads CSARRLGDGYTF. The CDR3 coding sequence is TGCAGTGCTAGAAGGTTAGGCGATGGCTACACCTTC. This sequence joins TRBV20-1 and TRBJ1-2; D remains ambiguous. Germline values: CDR1 DFQATT, CDR2 SNEGSKA (reference sequence). V was cut by 2 bases and J by 6 bases, with 10 bases left in between. CDR3 length: 12 amino acids.

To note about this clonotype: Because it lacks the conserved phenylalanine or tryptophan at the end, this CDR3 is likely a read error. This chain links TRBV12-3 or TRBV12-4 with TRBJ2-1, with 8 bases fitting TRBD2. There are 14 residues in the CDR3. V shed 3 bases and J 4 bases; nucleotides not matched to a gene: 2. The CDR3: CASSFGLAYNEQFI. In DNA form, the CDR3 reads TGTGCCAGCAGTTTTGGACTAGCATACAATGAGCAGTTCATC.

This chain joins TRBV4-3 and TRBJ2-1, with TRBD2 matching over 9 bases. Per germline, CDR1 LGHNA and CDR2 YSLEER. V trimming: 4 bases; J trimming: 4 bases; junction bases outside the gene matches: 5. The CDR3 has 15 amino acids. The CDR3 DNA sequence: TGCGCCAGCAGCCTGGGACTAGCAAAATACAATGAGCAGTTCTTC. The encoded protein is CASSLGLAKYNEQFF.

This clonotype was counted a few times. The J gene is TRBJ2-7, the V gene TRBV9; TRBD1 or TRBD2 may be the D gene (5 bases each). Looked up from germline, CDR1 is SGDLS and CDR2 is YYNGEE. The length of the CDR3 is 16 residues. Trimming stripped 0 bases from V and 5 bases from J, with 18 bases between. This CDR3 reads CASSVGDRIGTNEQYF. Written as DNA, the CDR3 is TGTGCCAGCAGCGTAGGGGACCGGATTGGTACGAACGAGCAGTACTTC.

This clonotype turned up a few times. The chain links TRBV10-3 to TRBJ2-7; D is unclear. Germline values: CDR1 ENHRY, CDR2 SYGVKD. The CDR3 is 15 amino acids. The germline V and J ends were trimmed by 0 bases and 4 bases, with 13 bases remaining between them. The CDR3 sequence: CAISESISPVYEQYF. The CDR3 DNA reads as TGTGCCATCAGTGAGTCGATTTCACCGGTTTACGAGCAGTACTTC.

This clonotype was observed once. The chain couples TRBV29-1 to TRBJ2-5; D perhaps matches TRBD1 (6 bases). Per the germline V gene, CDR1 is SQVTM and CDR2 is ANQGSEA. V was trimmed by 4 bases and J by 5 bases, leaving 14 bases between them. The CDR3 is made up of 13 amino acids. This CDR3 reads CSVGTGLYETQYF. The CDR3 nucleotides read TGCAGCGTTGGCACAGGGCTGTACGAGACCCAGTACTTC.

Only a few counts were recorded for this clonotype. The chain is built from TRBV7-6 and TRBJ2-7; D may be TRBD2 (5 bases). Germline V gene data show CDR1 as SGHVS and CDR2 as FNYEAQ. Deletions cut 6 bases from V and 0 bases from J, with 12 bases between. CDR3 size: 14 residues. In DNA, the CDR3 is TGTGCCAGCAGTGCCGGGATCCTCTCCTACGAGCAGTACTTC. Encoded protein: CASSAGILSYEQYF.

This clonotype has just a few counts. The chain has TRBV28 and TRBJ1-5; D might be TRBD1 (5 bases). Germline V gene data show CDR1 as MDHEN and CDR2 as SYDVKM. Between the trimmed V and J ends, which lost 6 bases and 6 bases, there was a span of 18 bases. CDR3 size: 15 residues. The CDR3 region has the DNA TGTGCCAGCAGCTCCCCAGGGATCGGTTTTCAGCCCCAGCATTTT. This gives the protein CASSSPGIGFQPQHF.

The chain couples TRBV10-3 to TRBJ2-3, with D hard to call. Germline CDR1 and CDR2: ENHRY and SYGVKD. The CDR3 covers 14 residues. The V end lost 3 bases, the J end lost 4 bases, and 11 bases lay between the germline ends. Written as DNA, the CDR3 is TGTGCCATCAGTGACGGTCTTGGATCAGATACGCAGTATTTT. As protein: CAISDGLGSDTQYF.

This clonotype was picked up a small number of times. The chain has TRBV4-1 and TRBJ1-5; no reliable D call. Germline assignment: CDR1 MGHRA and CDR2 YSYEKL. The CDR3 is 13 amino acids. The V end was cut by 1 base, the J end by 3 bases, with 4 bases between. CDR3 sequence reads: CASSQAPNQPQHF. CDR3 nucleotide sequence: TGCGCCAGCAGCCAAGCCCCCAATCAGCCCCAGCATTTT.

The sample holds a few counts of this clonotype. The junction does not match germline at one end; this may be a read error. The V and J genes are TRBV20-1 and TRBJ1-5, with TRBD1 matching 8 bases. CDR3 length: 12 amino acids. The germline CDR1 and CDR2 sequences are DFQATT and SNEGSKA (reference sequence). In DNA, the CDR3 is TGCAGTGCTATGACAGGGGATCAACCCCAGCATTTT. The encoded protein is CSAMTGDQPQHF.

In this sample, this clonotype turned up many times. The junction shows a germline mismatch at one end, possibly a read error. CDR3 sequence (DNA): TGTGCCAGCAGCTTATCTAGCGGGGGCTACAATGAGCAGTTCTTC. Translation: CASSLSSGGYNEQFF. The chain has TRBV5-1 and TRBJ2-1; 10 bases line up with TRBD2. The germline CDR1 and CDR2 sequences are SGHRS and YFSETQ. CDR3 size: 15 residues.

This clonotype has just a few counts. The CDR3 loop reads CASSAPLATGMRRNEQFF. The CDR3 nucleotides are TGTGCCAGCAGTGCCCCACTAGCGACAGGGATGCGGAGAAATGAGCAGTTCTTC. This rearrangement joins TRBV25-1 to TRBJ2-1, with D perhaps given as TRBD1 or TRBD2 (7 bases each). This CDR3 is 18 amino acids long. V was cut by 4 bases and J by 7 bases, with 26 bases left in between. Germline CDR1 is MGHDK and CDR2 is SYGVNS. Looking up the rest from reference TRBV25-1 and TRBJ2-1 gives the full variable domain: EADIYQTPRYLVIGTGKKITLECSQTMGHDKMYWYQQDPGMELHLIHYSYGVNSTEKGDLSSESTVSRIRTEHFPLTLESARPSHTSQYLCASSAPLATGMRRNEQFFGPGTRLTVL.

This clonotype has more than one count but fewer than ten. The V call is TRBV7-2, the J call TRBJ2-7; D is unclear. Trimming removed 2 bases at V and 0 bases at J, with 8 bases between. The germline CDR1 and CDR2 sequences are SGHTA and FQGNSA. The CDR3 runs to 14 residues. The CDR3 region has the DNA TGTGCCAGCAGCTTATTCAGGAGCTCCTACGAGCAGTACTTC. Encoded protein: CASSLFRSSYEQYF.

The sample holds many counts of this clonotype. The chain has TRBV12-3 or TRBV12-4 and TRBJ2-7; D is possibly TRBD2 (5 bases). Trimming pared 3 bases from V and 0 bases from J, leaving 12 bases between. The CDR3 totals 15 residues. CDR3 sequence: CASSFTGGFSYEQYF. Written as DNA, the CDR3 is TGTGCCAGCAGTTTCACGGGCGGGTTCTCCTACGAGCAGTACTTC.

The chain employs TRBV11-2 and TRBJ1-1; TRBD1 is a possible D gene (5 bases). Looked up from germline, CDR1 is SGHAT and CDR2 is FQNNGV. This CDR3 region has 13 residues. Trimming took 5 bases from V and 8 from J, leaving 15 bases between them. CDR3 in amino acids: CASSPLRVEEAFF. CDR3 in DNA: TGTGCCAGCAGCCCCCTCAGGGTTGAGGAAGCTTTCTTT.

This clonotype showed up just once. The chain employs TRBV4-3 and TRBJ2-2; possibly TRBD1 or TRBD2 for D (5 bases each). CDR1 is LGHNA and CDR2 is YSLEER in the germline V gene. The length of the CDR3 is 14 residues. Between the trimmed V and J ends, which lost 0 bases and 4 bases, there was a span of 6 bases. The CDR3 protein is CASSQEGTTGELFF. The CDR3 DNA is TGCGCCAGCAGCCAAGAAGGGACCACCGGGGAGCTGTTTTTT.

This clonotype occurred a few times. This chain's CDR3 is CSARVESSYNSPLHF. In DNA, the CDR3 is TGCAGTGCTAGAGTGGAGAGCTCCTATAATTCACCCCTCCACTTT. The rearrangement uses TRBV20-1 and TRBJ1-6, with no clear D. The germline CDR1 and CDR2 sequences are DFQATT and SNEGSKA (reference sequence). This CDR3 has 15 amino acids. With 1 base removed from V and 0 bases from J, the gap between germline ends came to 7 bases.